This entry lists 4 T cell receptor beta chains sequenced from one sample in a study of T cells after yellow fever vaccination. TCRdb re-derived calls from the 5' RACE reads in MiXCR, one entry per CDR3 protein. The sample lists around 320,000 distinct CDR3 sequences, about 10% occurring once. Sequencing used CD4+ T cells sorted from PBMCs, obtained 45 days after the yellow fever booster vaccination. These receptors came from a man aged 18 to 29 who received the YFV17D yellow fever vaccine.

This clonotype has ten or more counts. The chain carries TRBV3-1 and TRBJ2-7; 7 nucleotides agree with TRBD1. The V and J ends lost 2 bases and 6 bases, in that order; junction bases with no gene match: 4. The CDR3 is 13 amino acids. Germline V gene sequence: CDR1 LGHDT, CDR2 YNNKEL (reference sequence). The CDR3 reads CASSQSTGTEQYF. The CDR3 region has the DNA TGTGCCAGCAGCCAATCGACAGGGACCGAGCAGTACTTC.

This clonotype has only a few counts. The chain joins TRBV7-2 to TRBJ2-1; the match to TRBD2 covers 13 bases. The CDR3 runs 15 residues. Germline loops: CDR1 SGHTA, CDR2 FQGNSA. J gave up 8 bases and V 5 bases, and 6 bases lay outside the gene matches. The CDR3 sequence is CASSATSGGTYEQFF. CDR3 DNA sequence: TGTGCCAGCAGCGCGACTAGCGGGGGGACCTATGAGCAGTTCTTC.

This chain joins TRBV20-1 and TRBJ1-1; possibly TRBD1 for D (5 bases). The CDR3 spans 13 residues. The V end lost 5 bases, the J end lost 6 bases, and 16 bases lay between the germline ends. Germline V CDR1 and CDR2: DFQATT, SNEGSKA (reference sequence). Here the CDR3 DNA reads TGCAGTGCTCCAGGGTTTAATATCGCTGAAGCTTTCTTT. Residues: CSAPGFNIAEAFF.

This clonotype has only a few counts. DNA of the CDR3: TGTGCCAGCATGCGGGGCACCTACGAGCAGTACGTC. Translation gives CASMRGTYEQYV. The V gene is TRBV5-6, the J gene TRBJ2-7, with TRBD2 as a possible D gene (6 bases). The germline V gene encodes CDR1 SGHDT and CDR2 YYEEEE. V dropped 6 bases and J dropped 2 bases, with 9 bases sitting between them. The CDR3 totals 12 residues.